The sequence of this TCR beta chain was determined in a study of T cell repertoires in cytomegalovirus infection. Study in general: The study used recently identified HLA-C-restricted and well-studied HLA-B-restricted CMV epitopes. From public TCR beta signatures came an indication of both CMV infection and matching HLA type.

Study results and caveats: Summed frequency of public TCR beta families distinguished CMV carriers with the relevant HLA. The response measured ex vivo was dominated by TCR beta clonotypes (HLA-C-restricted and CMV-specific).

This clonotype was observed a handful of times. Its antigen is unknown. TCRdb re-analysed the reads in MiXCR, keeping a single row per CDR3 protein. The repertoire holds just under 500,000 distinct CDR3 sequences, with roughly a third as singletons. Per germline, CDR1 LGHNA and CDR2 YNFKEQ. Trimming pared 0 bases from V and 4 bases from J, leaving 19 bases between. This CDR3 contains 18 residues. This rearrangement joins TRBV4-2 to TRBJ2-1, with D tentatively TRBD2 (5 bases). This clonotype was obtained from a human donor in good health (CMV status not recorded). Some clones in this sample may be carry-over from other donors' samples. This specimen was cultured PBMCs, taken from culture after CMV antigen stimulation. The DNA of the CDR3 is TGTGCCAGCAGCCAAGATGCGTCAGGAACTAGTGGTTACAATGAGCAGTTCTTC. Translation gives CASSQDASGTSGYNEQFF.